These 30 T cell receptor beta chains were sequenced from one sample in a study of T cells after yellow fever vaccination. TCRdb reprocessed the 5' RACE reads via MiXCR and lists one record per CDR3 protein. The table includes some 600,000 distinct CDR3 sequences, 9% to 15% detected once. The material sequenced was PBMCs, taken on the day of the yellow fever booster vaccination. These receptors originate from a man aged 25 to 40 who received the YFV17D yellow fever vaccine.

The chain uses TRBV27 and TRBJ2-7, with TRBD2 identical over 9 bases. V lost 3 bases to trimming and J lost 0 bases; unmatched junction nucleotides: 9. The CDR3 is 17 residues long. CDR1 is MNHEY and CDR2 is SMNVEV in the germline V gene (reference sequence). Here the CDR3 DNA reads TGTGCCAGCAGTTTGACAGCGGGAGGTCAGAGCTCCTACGAGCAGTACTTC. Translating gives CASSLTAGGQSSYEQYF.

This clonotype was detected a few times. The chain couples TRBV6-2 or TRBV6-3 to TRBJ1-2; D unresolved. Germline CDR1 is MNHEY and CDR2 is SVGEGT. The germline V and J ends were trimmed by 2 bases and 8 bases, with 3 bases remaining between them. This CDR3 contains 10 residues. The CDR3 bases are TGTGCCAGCAGTTACCCCGGCTACACCTTC. This gives the protein CASSYPGYTF.

CDR3: CASIRGQGIPGELFF. The CDR3 DNA reads as TGTGCCAGTATCCGTGGACAGGGTATCCCCGGGGAGCTGTTTTTT. V is TRBV19 and J is TRBJ2-2; 8 positions match TRBD1. Germline assignment: CDR1 LNHDA and CDR2 SQIVND (reference sequence). V was pared by 7 bases and J by 6 bases, with 10 bases of the junction left unmatched. The CDR3 spans 15 residues.

This clonotype was seen only a few times. DNA of the CDR3: TGTGCCAGCAGCCCCGGGGGGTCGAACACTGAAGCTTTCTTT. This encodes CASSPGGSNTEAFF. The chain employs TRBV5-4 and TRBJ1-1; a weak D match, TRBD1 (5 bases). Trimming left V 4 bases short and J 1 base short, with 11 bases between. The CDR3 covers 14 residues. Per germline, CDR1 SGHNT and CDR2 YYREEE (reference sequence).

In its sample, this clonotype was seen a few times. The J gene is TRBJ2-3, the V gene TRBV6-2 or TRBV6-3; D is uncertain. V was trimmed by 2 bases and J by 1 base, leaving 13 bases between them. Germline V gene sequence: CDR1 MNHEY, CDR2 SVGEGT. The CDR3 runs 16 residues. CDR3: CASSYNVPRRTDTQYF. Written as DNA, the CDR3 is TGTGCCAGCAGTTACAATGTCCCTCGTCGCACAGATACGCAGTATTTT.

This clonotype appeared a few times. The rearrangement links TRBV19 to TRBJ2-1; D is unresolved. V was trimmed by 5 bases and J by 7 bases, leaving 9 bases between them. The length of the CDR3 is 12 residues. Germline loops: CDR1 LNHDA, CDR2 SQIVND (reference sequence). The CDR3 bases are TGTGCCAGTAGTCCTATGGGGAATGAGCAGTTCTTC. Its protein product is CASSPMGNEQFF.

At least ten counts were recorded for this clonotype. The chain is built from TRBV7-2 and TRBJ1-6, with TRBD1 matching over 8 bases. After removal of 1 base from V and 7 bases from J, the junction contained 0 bases not matched to a gene. The CDR3 is made up of 14 amino acids. Germline CDR1 is SGHTA and CDR2 is FQGNSA. CDR3 residues: CASSLGTGNSPLHF. CDR3 in DNA: TGTGCCAGCAGCTTAGGGACAGGGAATTCACCCCTCCACTTT.

The table lists this clonotype with a few counts. V gene TRBV20-1 combines with J gene TRBJ2-3; the match to TRBD2 covers 11 bases. Looked up from germline, CDR1 is DFQATT and CDR2 is SNEGSKA (reference sequence). V dropped 5 bases and J dropped 2; count of bases not matched to a gene: 3. There are 14 residues in the CDR3. CDR3 residues: CSAQTSGVTDTQYF. Here the CDR3 DNA reads TGCAGTGCTCAGACTAGCGGGGTCACAGATACGCAGTATTTT.

About this clonotype itself: Germline is not matched at one junction end, which may reflect a read error. The chain recombines TRBV7-7 with TRBJ2-2; no clear D gene. The CDR3 runs 15 residues. Germline V gene lookup returns CDR1 SSHAT and CDR2 FNYEAQ (reference sequence). The CDR3 sequence is CASSKRDGNTGELFF. The CDR3 DNA follows: TGTGCTAGCAGTAAGAGAGACGGGAACACCGGGGAGCTGTTTTTT.

CDR3 nucleotide sequence: TGTGCCACAGGGGGGGGTGTCACTGAAGCTTTCTTT. This translates into CATGGGVTEAFF. The chain carries TRBV28 and TRBJ1-1; 7 bases line up with TRBD1. Germline trimming cut 10 bases from V and 4 bases from J; bases unmatched to any gene: 6. CDR1 MDHEN and CDR2 SYDVKM come from the germline V gene. The CDR3 length is 12 residues.

This clonotype was counted between two and nine times. The chain employs TRBV12-3 or TRBV12-4 and TRBJ2-1; D possibly matches TRBD1 or TRBD2 (6 bases each). V shed 5 bases and J shed 10 bases, with 18 bases lying between them. CDR3 length equals 14 residues. The DNA for the CDR3 is TGTGCCAGCAGTAGACTAGGGGAAAGGGGGGAGCAGTTCTTC. Residues: CASSRLGERGEQFF.

This clonotype was detected a few times. The rearrangement uses TRBV3-1 and TRBJ2-7; D possibly corresponds to TRBD2 (5 bases). Germline CDR1 is LGHDT and CDR2 is YNNKEL (reference sequence). V lost 3 bases and J 2 bases, leaving 11 bases between the germline ends. The length of the CDR3 is 14 residues. The CDR3 spells CASSHLPGTYEQYF. DNA of the CDR3: TGTGCCAGCAGCCACCTTCCGGGAACCTACGAGCAGTACTTC.

This chain uses TRBV4-2 with TRBJ2-7, with 14 bases lining up with TRBD2. The CDR3 is made up of 21 amino acids. In germline, CDR1 is LGHNA, CDR2 YNFKEQ. V dropped 10 bases and J dropped 3; count of bases not matched to a gene: 26. The CDR3 sequence: CAMGPGERFGTSGSLSYEQYF. CDR3 bases: TGTGCCATGGGCCCGGGGGAGCGTTTCGGGACTAGCGGGAGTTTGAGCTACGAGCAGTACTTC.

In its sample, this clonotype was seen a few times. The chain is built from TRBV5-4 and TRBJ2-3; a possible D gene is TRBD2 (6 bases). The V end lost 3 bases, the J end lost 0 bases, and 14 bases lay between the germline ends. In germline, CDR1 is SGHNT, CDR2 YYREEE (reference sequence). CDR3 size: 16 residues. The CDR3 region has the DNA TGTGCCAGCAGCTCCGGCAAGGGGACTAGCACAGATACGCAGTATTTT. As protein: CASSSGKGTSTDTQYF.

This clonotype has more than one count but fewer than ten. V gene TRBV7-3 combines with J gene TRBJ2-7; D is possibly TRBD2 (6 bases). Trimming pared 5 bases from V and 2 bases from J, leaving 19 bases between. CDR3 length equals 16 residues. The germline gives CDR1 SGHTA, CDR2 FQGTGA. The CDR3 DNA follows: TGTGCCAGCAGCAGGACGGGCGGGAATCGGCCCTACGAGCAGTACTTC. It yields the protein CASSRTGGNRPYEQYF.

This clonotype has just a few counts. This sequence joins TRBV20-1 and TRBJ1-1; 7 bases fit TRBD1. The germline gives CDR1 DFQATT, CDR2 SNEGSKA (reference sequence). Trimming at V came to 7 bases and at J to 3 bases, leaving 14 bases not matched to a gene. This CDR3 region has 15 residues. This chain's CDR3 is CSVLTLQGSDTEAFF. The DNA for the CDR3 is TGCAGTGTCCTCACCTTACAGGGGAGCGACACTGAAGCTTTCTTT.

About this clonotype: No DNA is shown, since the ends of the CDR3 on it are uncertain; the CDR3 is the one TCRdb lists. The rearrangement links TRBV9 to TRBJ2-6. Germline CDR1 is SGDLS and CDR2 is YYNGEE. The CDR3 has 19 residues if both end residues are counted. The CDR3: CASSVFGDGLFSGANVLTF.

The chain is built from TRBV21-1 and TRBJ2-5; the D call TRBD1 from the table was never checked on the DNA. TRBV21-1 is recorded as a pseudogene. CDR3 size: 18 residues. The CDR3: CASSKQDYRTASQETQYF. The CDR3 nucleotides are TGTGCCAGCAGCAAACAGGATTATAGGACAGCGTCCCAAGAGACCCAGTACTTC.

This chain links TRBV20-1 with TRBJ1-5; D gene unclear. Trimming removed 4 bases from V and 4 bases from J, with 11 bases in between. CDR3 size: 13 residues. Germline CDR1 is DFQATT and CDR2 is SNEGSKA (reference sequence). The CDR3 DNA sequence: TGCAGTGCTACCCGGACCCGAAATCAGCCCCAGCATTTT. Translated: CSATRTRNQPQHF.

This clonotype showed up just a few times. Here the CDR3 DNA reads TGCGCCAGCAGCTTGTTATCCTTCTCCTACAATGAGCAGTTCTTC. Translating gives CASSLLSFSYNEQFF. This chain uses TRBV5-1 with TRBJ2-1; D uncertain. The germline gives CDR1 SGHRS, CDR2 YFSETQ. The CDR3 spans 15 residues. V was pared by 1 base and J by 0 bases, with 8 bases between.

The chain uses TRBV18 and TRBJ1-5; 11 bases are shared with TRBD1. Germline V CDR1 and CDR2: KGHSH, LQKENI. The V gene end was trimmed by 5 bases and the J gene end by 6 bases; junction bases not matched to a gene: 6. This CDR3 is built from 15 residues. CDR3 amino acids: CASSTGTGGFQPQHF. In DNA form, the CDR3 reads TGTGCCAGCTCAACAGGGACAGGGGGATTTCAGCCCCAGCATTTT.

This rearrangement joins TRBV15 to TRBJ1-3; the D is unclear. The CDR3 totals 13 residues. Trimming took off 1 base at V and 9 bases at J, with 10 bases between the two ends. The germline V gene encodes CDR1 LNHNV and CDR2 YYDKDF (reference sequence). The CDR3 is CATSRAPGSTIYF. CDR3 nucleotide sequence: TGTGCCACCAGCAGAGCGCCGGGGAGCACCATATATTTT.

Only a few counts were recorded for this clonotype. V usage is TRBV12-3 or TRBV12-4 and J usage is TRBJ2-7, with D tentatively TRBD1 (5 bases). Trimming removed 7 bases at V and 3 bases at J, with 13 bases between. The length of the CDR3 is 13 residues. The CDR3: CASTSKGVYEQYF. For the CDR3, the DNA is TGTGCCAGCACTTCAAAAGGGGTCTACGAGCAGTACTTC.

In this sample, this clonotype turned up a few times. This chain uses TRBV19 with TRBJ2-1; D remains ambiguous. The CDR3 runs 15 residues. The germline V and J ends were trimmed by 1 base and 0 bases, with 7 bases remaining between them. Germline V lookup: CDR1 LNHDA, CDR2 SQIVND (reference sequence). CDR3 amino acids: CASSIVTSSYNEQFF. DNA for the CDR3: TGTGCCAGTAGTATAGTGACCAGCTCCTACAATGAGCAGTTCTTC.

This chain links TRBV12-3 or TRBV12-4 with TRBJ1-2, with D possibly being TRBD1 (6 bases). The V end lost 6 bases, the J end lost 6 bases, and 17 bases lay between the germline ends. The CDR3 consists of 14 residues. CDR3 residues: CASRQQGGRNGYTF. The CDR3 DNA sequence: TGTGCCAGCAGACAACAGGGAGGGAGGAATGGCTACACCTTC.

This clonotype was detected only a few times. V and J are TRBV7-9 and TRBJ1-6, with D possibly matching TRBD1 (6 bases). Trimming removed 6 bases at V and 7 bases at J, with 13 bases between. The length of the CDR3 is 14 residues. Germline CDR1 and CDR2: SEHNR and FQNEAQ (reference sequence). The DNA for the CDR3 is TGTGCCAGCAGTTTGGCAGGGACAAATTCACCCCTCCACTTT. Amino acids: CASSLAGTNSPLHF. Based on the CDR3 plus reference TRBV7-9 and TRBJ1-6, the full variable domain is DTGVSQNPRHKITKRGQNVTFRCDPISEHNRLYWYRQTLGQGPEFLTYFQNEAQLEKSRLLSDRFSAERPKGSFSTLEIQRTEQGDSAMYLCASSLAGTNSPLHFGNGTRLTVT.

This clonotype appeared a single time. This rearrangement joins TRBV3-1 to TRBJ1-4; possibly TRBD1 for D (5 bases). Germline values: CDR1 LGHDT, CDR2 YNNKEL (reference sequence). The CDR3 totals 13 residues. V lost 10 bases and J 7 bases, leaving 16 bases between the germline ends. The CDR3 nucleotides are TGTGCCACCCGTAGGGGAGGTAGTGAAAAACTGTTTTTT. The encoded protein is CATRRGGSEKLFF.

The rearrangement joins TRBV30 to TRBJ1-2; TRBD1 aligns across 11 bases. The germline V gene has CDR1 GTSNPN and CDR2 SVGIG (reference sequence). J gave up 4 bases and V 5 bases, and 3 bases lay outside the gene matches. This CDR3 has 13 residues. CDR3 sequence reads: CAWRTGGSYGYTF. For the CDR3, the DNA is TGTGCCTGGCGGACAGGGGGCAGCTATGGCTACACCTTC.

The V and J genes are TRBV24-1 and TRBJ2-1; 10 nucleotides align to TRBD2. The CDR3 runs 15 residues. J lost 4 bases, V lost 8 bases, and 7 bases had no gene match. In germline, CDR1 is KGHDR, CDR2 SFDVKD. CDR3 protein: CATTSGTSEYNEQFF. In DNA form, the CDR3 reads TGTGCCACCACCTCCGGGACTAGCGAGTACAATGAGCAGTTCTTC.

This clonotype was found many times. V and J are TRBV6-5 and TRBJ2-2; 9 bases match TRBD2. This CDR3 comprises 16 residues. CDR1 and CDR2 (germline): MNHEY, SVGAGI. V trimming: 4 bases; J trimming: 1 base; junction bases outside the gene matches: 4. The CDR3 loop is CASSSLTSGNTGELFF. CDR3 DNA: TGTGCCAGCAGTTCCCTGACTAGCGGGAACACCGGGGAGCTGTTTTTT.